Following are 31 T cell receptor beta chains from one sample sequenced in a study of OX40 agonist ivuxolimab in advanced cancers. Assay: immunoSEQ multiplex PCR; the TCRdb copy retains only in-frame clones and omits some. The profile shows nearly 55,000 clones, 84% of them singletons. The sample here was CD4+ or CD8+ T cells sorted from blood, taken in a trial of the OX40 agonist ivuxolimab. The source is an adult with an advanced solid tumor such as melanoma, head and neck, liver or kidney cancer.

The rearrangement joins TRBV18 to TRBJ2-7; D is undetermined. V shed 0 bases and J shed 7 bases, with 13 bases lying between them. CDR1 and CDR2 from the germline V gene are KGHSH and LQKENI. The CDR3 has 14 amino acids. The CDR3 here is CASSPPKSLSEQYF. As DNA, the CDR3 is TGTGCCAGCTCACCACCGAAATCACTGAGTGAGCAGTACTTC.

The count of this clone is one. This sequence joins TRBV7-2 and TRBJ2-1; D may be TRBD2 (6 bases). CDR1 SGHTA and CDR2 FQGNSA come from the germline V gene. This CDR3 has 16 residues. V was pared by 5 bases and J by 7 bases, with 21 bases between. The CDR3 DNA sequence: TGTGCCAGCAGCGCCCCGGATATTAGCGGAGGTAATGAGCAGTTCTTC. Translation gives CASSAPDISGGNEQFF.

This chain uses TRBV30 with TRBJ1-2; the match to TRBD1 covers 7 bases. Germline V CDR1 and CDR2: GTSNPN, SVGIG (reference sequence). Trimming removed 3 bases from V and 1 base from J; junction bases left unmatched: 14. The CDR3 totals 17 residues. This CDR3 reads CAWRAEWGRGLNYGYTF. CDR3 nucleotide sequence: TGTGCCTGGAGAGCAGAATGGGGGAGGGGGCTTAACTATGGCTACACCTTC.

This clone was recorded once. The chain carries TRBV7-2 and TRBJ2-7; maybe TRBD2 (6 bases). V shed 5 bases and J shed 3 bases, with 17 bases lying between them. This CDR3 has 15 amino acids. Germline V gives CDR1 SGHTA, CDR2 FQGNSA. The CDR3 spells CASSPWGDGNYEQYF. The CDR3 DNA is TGTGCCAGCAGCCCCTGGGGGGACGGGAACTACGAGCAGTACTTC.

The chain recombines TRBV27 with TRBJ2-6, with 8 bases lining up with TRBD1. CDR3 size: 18 residues. Germline assignment: CDR1 MNHEY and CDR2 SMNVEV (reference sequence). Trimming took 2 bases from V and 1 from J; bases not matched to a gene: 7. The DNA of the CDR3 is TGTGCCAGCAGTTTACTCGGACAGGGTGTATCTGGGGCCAACGTCCTGACTTTC. It yields the protein CASSLLGQGVSGANVLTF.

This chain links TRBV11-2 with TRBJ2-7; D is possibly TRBD1 (6 bases). Germline V lookup: CDR1 SGHAT, CDR2 FQNNGV. The ends were cut back, 2 bases at V and 3 bases at J, with 14 bases in the middle. CDR3 length equals 15 residues. CDR3 loop: CASSLSLQGNYEQYF. The DNA for the CDR3 is TGTGCCAGCAGCTTATCATTGCAGGGGAACTACGAGCAGTACTTC.

The rearrangement links TRBV6-1 to TRBJ2-5; 11 bases agree with TRBD2. The CDR3 is 18 amino acids. Unmatched junction bases numbered 8, after V lost 1 base and J lost 1 base. Germline lookup yields CDR1 MNHNS and CDR2 SASEGT. The CDR3 spells CASSEGWASGRTQETQYF. The CDR3 nucleotides are TGTGCCAGCAGTGAAGGTTGGGCTAGCGGGAGGACCCAAGAGACCCAGTACTTC.

The V gene is TRBV5-4, the J gene TRBJ1-2, with D hard to call. Trimming pared 6 bases from V and 4 bases from J, leaving 16 bases between. CDR3 size: 14 residues. The germline gives CDR1 SGHNT, CDR2 YYREEE (reference sequence). The CDR3 DNA sequence: TGTGCCAGCACCTCCGGGCTTTCGGGCTATGGCTACACCTTC. As protein: CASTSGLSGYGYTF.

This chain uses TRBV7-8 with TRBJ2-5; D possibly corresponds to TRBD2 (6 bases). CDR1 is SGHVS, CDR2 FQNEAQ, per germline. This CDR3 has 15 amino acids. With 3 bases removed from V and 4 bases from J, the gap between germline ends came to 15 bases. This CDR3 reads CASSFGRRARETQYF. The CDR3 DNA is TGTGCCAGCAGCTTTGGGAGGAGGGCAAGAGAGACCCAGTACTTC.

V usage is TRBV10-1 and J usage is TRBJ2-1; 8 bases fit TRBD1. The V segment lost 8 bases and the J segment 5 bases; nucleotides outside the gene matches: 11. The CDR3 covers 15 residues. In germline, CDR1 is WNHNN, CDR2 SYGVQD (reference sequence). CDR3: CASSTGEFWDNEQFF. For the CDR3, the DNA is TGCGCCAGCTCGACAGGGGAGTTCTGGGACAATGAGCAGTTCTTC.

The sample holds one count of this clone. V usage is TRBV10-3 and J usage is TRBJ1-1; possibly TRBD1 for D (5 bases). Germline V lookup: CDR1 ENHRY, CDR2 SYGVKD. V lost 4 bases to trimming and J lost 6 bases, with 15 bases between them. This CDR3 region has 14 residues. This chain's CDR3 is CAISAQEEVAEAFF. The CDR3 coding sequence is TGTGCCATCAGTGCACAGGAAGAAGTGGCTGAAGCTTTCTTT.

This sequence joins TRBV10-3 and TRBJ1-5, with TRBD1 matching 8 bases. This CDR3 spans 17 amino acids. Trimming cost V 0 bases and J 4 bases; bases outside gene matches: 8. Looked up from germline, CDR1 is ENHRY and CDR2 is SYGVKD. DNA of the CDR3: TGTGCCATCAGTGAGTCGGGCAGGGGGCTAAGTAATCAGCCCCAGCATTTT. Its protein is CAISESGRGLSNQPQHF.

This chain joins TRBV19 and TRBJ2-1; 9 nucleotides match TRBD2. V shed 4 bases, J shed 4 bases, and the junction held 14 bases outside the gene matches. In germline, CDR1 is LNHDA, CDR2 SQIVND (reference sequence). The CDR3 is made up of 18 amino acids. The CDR3 nucleotides read TGTGCCAGTAGTAATTTCAGGTTAGCGGGAGCACGGTACAATGAGCAGTTCTTC. It is translated as CASSNFRLAGARYNEQFF.

V and J are TRBV28 and TRBJ1-2; D possibly corresponds to TRBD1 (6 bases). Looked up from germline, CDR1 is MDHEN and CDR2 is SYDVKM. V lost 1 base and J 1 base, leaving 25 bases between the germline ends. This CDR3 has 20 residues. The CDR3 DNA reads as TGTGCCAGCAGTTTATCAGCGTGGTTCGAAAAAGACAGGCATAACTATGGCTACACCTTC. Its translation is CASSLSAWFEKDRHNYGYTF.

This clone turned up a few times. The chain couples TRBV27 to TRBJ2-2, with D perhaps being TRBD1 or TRBD2 (5 bases each). The CDR3 loop spans 15 amino acids. Germline CDR1 reads MNHEY; CDR2 reads SMNVEV (reference sequence). Trimming pared 2 bases from V and 4 bases from J, leaving 11 bases between. In DNA, the CDR3 is TGTGCCAGCAGTTTAACTAGGGACGGCACCGGGGAGCTGTTTTTT. It yields the protein CASSLTRDGTGELFF.

The count of this clone is one. The V call is TRBV19, the J call TRBJ1-5; 8 bases are shared with TRBD1. The CDR3 loop spans 16 amino acids. In germline, CDR1 is LNHDA, CDR2 SQIVND (reference sequence). The DNA for the CDR3 is TGTGCTTCAAGGACAGGGAGGCTGGGTGGCAATCAGCCCCAGCATTTT. This encodes CASRTGRLGGNQPQHF.

This chain links TRBV7-8 with TRBJ1-5; D ambiguous. The ends were cut back, 5 bases at V and 4 bases at J, with 15 bases in the middle. From germline, CDR1 is SGHVS and CDR2 FQNEAQ. The CDR3 is 15 residues long. The CDR3 DNA reads as TGTGCCAGCAGCGAAAACGCCTGGGGAAATCAGCCCCAGCATTTT. Its protein is CASSENAWGNQPQHF.

This chain links TRBV13 with TRBJ2-3; 8 bases are shared with TRBD2. The V and J ends lost 0 bases and 1 base, in that order; junction bases with no gene match: 0. CDR3 length equals 15 residues. Germline CDR1 is PRHDT and CDR2 is FYEKMQ (reference sequence). Here the CDR3 DNA reads TGTGCCAGCAGCTTAGGACTAGCGGGCACAGATACGCAGTATTTT. Amino acid sequence: CASSLGLAGTDTQYF.

This chain connects TRBV6-5 to TRBJ2-7; no clear D. Trimming took 2 bases from V and 2 from J, leaving 7 bases between them. In germline, CDR1 is MNHEY, CDR2 SVGAGI. The CDR3 length is 13 residues. CDR3 protein: CASSYRVAYEQYF. CDR3 bases: TGTGCCAGCAGTTACAGGGTGGCCTACGAGCAGTACTTC.

This chain joins TRBV6-5 and TRBJ1-1; no clear D gene. CDR1 MNHEY and CDR2 SVGAGI come from the germline V gene. The CDR3 has 14 amino acids. With 5 bases removed from V and 0 bases from J, the gap between germline ends came to 10 bases. CDR3 region: CASSRRTLNTEAFF. For the CDR3, the DNA is TGTGCCAGCAGTAGACGGACTCTGAACACTGAAGCTTTCTTT.

This clone has just one count. The V and J genes are TRBV11-2 and TRBJ1-3; D is unresolved. Deletions cut 5 bases from V and 1 base from J, with 12 bases between. This CDR3 spans 15 amino acids. Per the germline V gene, CDR1 is SGHAT and CDR2 is FQNNGV. The chain's CDR3 is CASSRDGSSGNTIYF. CDR3 coding DNA: TGTGCCAGCAGCCGAGACGGGAGTTCTGGAAACACCATATATTTT.

The V call is TRBV15, the J call TRBJ1-2; a weak D match, TRBD1 (6 bases). Germline V lookup: CDR1 LNHNV, CDR2 YYDKDF (reference sequence). The CDR3 extends over 17 amino acids. V was cut by 0 bases and J by 4 bases, with 18 bases left in between. CDR3 region: CATSRDLGTTGGYGYTF. CDR3 coding DNA: TGTGCCACCAGCAGAGATCTCGGGACAACCGGAGGCTATGGCTACACCTTC.

The chain recombines TRBV29-1 with TRBJ1-1, with 11 bases identical to TRBD1. The CDR3 loop spans 14 amino acids. Germline V gene lookup returns CDR1 SQVTM and CDR2 ANQGSEA. After removal of 3 bases from V and 11 bases from J, the junction contained 11 bases not matched to a gene. The CDR3 nucleotides are TGCAGCGTTGACCCCGGACAGGGGGCGATCCAGGCTTTCTTT. This codes for CSVDPGQGAIQAFF.

The rearrangement joins TRBV7-9 to TRBJ1-2; D possibly corresponds to TRBD1 (6 bases). The CDR3 runs 15 residues. Per the germline V gene, CDR1 is SEHNR and CDR2 is FQNEAQ (reference sequence). Between the trimmed V and J ends, which lost 2 bases and 6 bases, there was a span of 16 bases. The CDR3 nucleotides are TGTGCCAGCAGCTTATCGTCAGGGCGACAGGATGGCTACACCTTC. It encodes CASSLSSGRQDGYTF.

This chain joins TRBV6-4 and TRBJ2-1; 7 positions match TRBD2. From germline, CDR1 is MRHNA and CDR2 SNTAGT. This CDR3 has 16 residues. J lost 7 bases, V lost 3 bases, and 12 bases had no gene match. Here the CDR3 DNA reads TGTGCCAGCAGTGAATTAGGCGGGAGTTCAGGGAATGAGCAGTTCTTC. Translating gives CASSELGGSSGNEQFF.

The chain couples TRBV28 to TRBJ2-5, with D tentatively TRBD2 (7 bases). The CDR3 is made up of 14 amino acids. Germline loops: CDR1 MDHEN, CDR2 SYDVKM. The germline V and J ends were trimmed by 5 bases and 3 bases, with 13 bases remaining between them. CDR3 amino acids: CASSLIGGEETQYF. As DNA, the CDR3 is TGTGCCAGCAGTCTGATAGGGGGGGAAGAGACCCAGTACTTC.

This chain joins TRBV6-5 and TRBJ2-5, with D tentatively TRBD2 (5 bases). The CDR3 has 14 amino acids. V was pared by 3 bases and J by 5 bases, with 13 bases between. Germline V lookup: CDR1 MNHEY, CDR2 SVGAGI. CDR3 sequence: CASSYPRGHETQYF. The CDR3 DNA reads as TGTGCCAGCAGTTATCCCAGAGGGCATGAGACCCAGTACTTC.

The chain uses TRBV18 and TRBJ1-1, with TRBD1 as a possible D gene (5 bases). Looked up from germline, CDR1 is KGHSH and CDR2 is LQKENI. Trimming removed 6 bases from V and 1 base from J, with 12 bases in between. This CDR3 contains 14 residues. The CDR3 nucleotides read TGTGCCAGCTCGCTAGGGGACGGGAACACTGAAGCTTTCTTT. This translates into CASSLGDGNTEAFF.

This clone was seen only once. The chain couples TRBV5-1 to TRBJ2-3; TRBD2 agrees at 10 bases. Germline V lookup: CDR1 SGHRS, CDR2 YFSETQ. Trimming took 2 bases from V and 5 from J; bases not matched to a gene: 5. The length of the CDR3 is 15 residues. The CDR3 loop is CASSLLAGLQDTQYF. CDR3 DNA sequence: TGCGCCAGCAGCTTACTAGCGGGATTACAAGATACGCAGTATTTT.

The rearrangement joins TRBV6-1 to TRBJ2-7, with D perhaps TRBD1 (6 bases). This CDR3 contains 16 residues. Germline V gene sequence: CDR1 MNHNS, CDR2 SASEGT. With 1 base removed from V and 0 bases from J, the gap between germline ends came to 13 bases. The chain's CDR3 is CASSEGTVVPSYEQYF. The CDR3 DNA reads as TGTGCCAGCAGTGAAGGGACAGTGGTGCCCTCCTACGAGCAGTACTTC.

The V call is TRBV10-3, the J call TRBJ2-7, with 7 bases aligning to TRBD2. V shed 6 bases, J shed 6 bases, and the junction held 5 bases outside the gene matches. The CDR3 contains 12 residues. Germline V gives CDR1 ENHRY, CDR2 SYGVKD. The CDR3 is CAIRGGTFEQYF. CDR3 nucleotide sequence: TGTGCCATCAGGGGGGGGACGTTCGAGCAGTACTTC.